A single sample gave rise to the 32 T cell receptor beta chains below, sequenced in a study of blood T cell repertoires in COVID-19. Here immunoSEQ multiplex PCR was the method, and the copy in TCRdb shows in-frame clones only, minus some. The sample has about 200,000 clones; roughly 80% are singletons. The sequencing sample was made of peripheral blood. These receptor sequences come from a woman older than 75 with acute or convalescent COVID-19.

The CDR3 nucleotides are TGTGCCAGCAGCTTAAGATCCGGGGTAGCTCCCCACGAGCAGTACTTC. This sequence encodes CASSLRSGVAPHEQYF. The chain has TRBV7-3 and TRBJ2-7, with D possibly being TRBD2 (5 bases). Trimming cost V 1 base and J 5 bases, with 18 bases left between them. Germline CDR1 and CDR2: SGHTA and FQGTGA. The CDR3 runs to 16 residues. Using reference TRBV7-3 and TRBJ2-7 for the parts outside the CDR3, the full variable domain is GAGVSQTPSNKVTEKGKYVELRCDPISGHTALYWYRQSLGQGPEFLIYFQGTGAADDSGLPNDRFFAVRPEGSVSTLKIQRTERGDSAVYLCASSLRSGVAPHEQYFGPGTRLTVT.

The chain joins TRBV18 to TRBJ2-2; tentative D call: TRBD1 (6 bases). Per germline, CDR1 KGHSH and CDR2 LQKENI. CDR3 length equals 15 residues. The ends were cut back, 4 bases at V and 1 base at J, with 10 bases in the middle. Here the CDR3 reads CASSRTTGNTGELFF. The CDR3, as DNA: TGTGCCAGCTCACGAACGACAGGGAACACCGGGGAGCTGTTTTTT.

This clone occurred a few times. This chain connects TRBV6-2 or TRBV6-3 to TRBJ1-2; 9 bases match TRBD1. This CDR3 region has 18 residues. After removal of 2 bases from V and 4 bases from J, the junction contained 14 bases not matched to a gene. In germline, CDR1 is MNHEY, CDR2 SVGEGT. The CDR3 DNA reads TGTGCCAGCAGTTACGTGGGACAGGGAATACCTATGTTCTATGGCTACACCTTC. This codes for CASSYVGQGIPMFYGYTF.

CDR3 in amino acids: CSVASYNEQFF. CDR3 bases: TGCAGCGTTGCTAGCTACAATGAGCAGTTCTTC. V gene TRBV29-1 combines with J gene TRBJ2-1; D uncertain. Between the trimmed V and J ends, which lost 4 bases and 3 bases, there was a span of 4 bases. This CDR3 has 11 residues. The germline V gene has CDR1 SQVTM and CDR2 ANQGSEA.

This chain connects TRBV7-2 to TRBJ2-7; tentatively, D is TRBD1 (6 bases). Germline CDR1 SGHTA, CDR2 FQGNSA. Deletions cut 1 base from V and 4 bases from J, with 14 bases between. The CDR3 length is 15 residues. CDR3 nucleotide sequence: TGTGCCAGCAGCTTAGAGCGACAGGTCGGGTACGAGCAGTACTTC. Its protein is CASSLERQVGYEQYF.

The V gene is TRBV7-8, the J gene TRBJ1-1; a weak D match, TRBD1 (5 bases). Germline V gives CDR1 SGHVS, CDR2 FQNEAQ. Trimming stripped 4 bases from V and 1 base from J, with 16 bases between. The CDR3 sequence is 16 residues long. CDR3 protein: CASSSGWGRENTEAFF. Written as DNA, the CDR3 is TGTGCCAGCAGCTCAGGGTGGGGCAGGGAGAACACTGAAGCTTTCTTT.

The chain joins TRBV7-2 to TRBJ1-5, with TRBD1 matching over 9 bases. Trimming cost V 5 bases and J 6 bases; bases outside gene matches: 5. CDR1 and CDR2 (germline): SGHTA, FQGNSA. The CDR3 is 14 amino acids. The CDR3 region is CASSLQGAVQPQHF. The CDR3 DNA sequence: TGTGCCAGCAGCCTACAGGGGGCGGTTCAGCCCCAGCATTTT.

V gene TRBV6-5 combines with J gene TRBJ1-1, with 7 bases fitting TRBD1. Germline V CDR1 and CDR2: MNHEY, SVGAGI. The junction had 11 bases not matched to a gene; V was cut back by 6 bases and J by 4 bases. The CDR3 extends over 15 amino acids. As DNA, the CDR3 is TGTGCCAGCAGGCCAGTGGGGACAGCCTTCACTGAAGCTTTCTTT. Translated, it gives CASRPVGTAFTEAFF.

The chain is built from TRBV11-3 and TRBJ2-1, with TRBD2 matching over 8 bases. CDR1 and CDR2 from the germline V gene are SGHNT and YENEEA. The J segment lost 6 bases and the V segment lost 0 bases, leaving 16 bases of the junction unmatched. The CDR3 is 19 residues long. The CDR3 loop is CASSLEGSTGTRRANEQFF. DNA for the CDR3: TGTGCCAGCAGCTTAGAGGGATCGACTGGGACTAGACGGGCCAATGAGCAGTTCTTC.

The chain combines TRBV30 with TRBJ2-3, with D possibly matching TRBD2 (7 bases). Trimming removed 7 bases from V and 6 bases from J, with 11 bases in between. Germline V gene sequence: CDR1 GTSNPN, CDR2 SVGIG (reference sequence). The CDR3 length is 11 residues. In DNA form, the CDR3 reads TGTGCCTCCCGGGGGGCGGATACGCAGTATTTT. It codes for CASRGADTQYF. Combining the CDR3 with reference TRBV30 and TRBJ2-3 gives the whole variable domain SQTIHQWPATLVQPVGSPLSLECTVEGTSNPNLYWYRQAAGRGLQLLFYSVGIGQISSEVPQNLSASRPQDRQFILSSKKLLLSDSGFYLCASRGADTQYFGPGTRLTVL.

This chain joins TRBV19 and TRBJ1-1; 8 bases fit TRBD1. The CDR3 spans 15 residues. V lost 5 bases and J lost 1; bases outside the gene matches: 6. CDR1 is LNHDA, CDR2 SQIVND, per germline (reference sequence). The CDR3 region has the DNA TGTGCCAGTAGTTCGGGACAGGCCACGAACACTGAAGCTTTCTTT. This sequence encodes CASSSGQATNTEAFF.

In this sample, this clone turned up once. V gene TRBV7-9 combines with J gene TRBJ2-7, with a weak D call TRBD2 (7 bases). Germline V gene data show CDR1 as SEHNR and CDR2 as FQNEAQ (reference sequence). This CDR3 is 17 amino acids long. Trimming removed 5 bases from V and 0 bases from J, with 20 bases in between. CDR3 amino acids: CASSPSVAGANSYEQYF. Written as DNA, the CDR3 is TGTGCCAGCAGCCCCTCCGTGGCGGGGGCGAACTCCTACGAGCAGTACTTC.

This clone was seen a single time. This rearrangement joins TRBV7-9 to TRBJ2-5, with TRBD2 identical over 10 bases. Germline CDR1 and CDR2: SEHNR and FQNEAQ (reference sequence). CDR3 length: 15 amino acids. The trim removed 5 bases at V and 1 base at J, leaving 4 bases unmatched. The CDR3, as DNA: TGTGCCAGCAGCGCAGGACTAGCGGTCCAAGAGACCCAGTACTTC. Protein product: CASSAGLAVQETQYF.

This clone appeared once. The gene calls are TRBV19 and TRBJ1-1; D ambiguous. CDR3 length equals 16 residues. The germline V and J ends were trimmed by 2 bases and 10 bases, with 23 bases remaining between them. Germline values: CDR1 LNHDA, CDR2 SQIVND (reference sequence). CDR3 DNA: TGTGCCAGTAGTATAATCCATGGCGGCTCTGCGAGTGTAGCTTTCTTT. This gives the protein CASSIIHGGSASVAFF.

The chain joins TRBV27 to TRBJ2-1; TRBD1 aligns across 8 bases. V dropped 5 bases and J dropped 6; count of bases not matched to a gene: 6. The CDR3 contains 14 residues. CDR1 is MNHEY and CDR2 is SMNVEV in the germline V gene (reference sequence). CDR3 sequence (DNA): TGTGCCAGCAGTGTATGGACAGGGTTCAATGAGCAGTTCTTC. It specifies CASSVWTGFNEQFF.

This rearrangement joins TRBV9 to TRBJ1-6, with 10 bases that match TRBD1. CDR3 length: 15 amino acids. J gave up 8 bases and V 4 bases, and 6 bases lay outside the gene matches. Germline assignment: CDR1 SGDLS and CDR2 YYNGEE. The CDR3 sequence: CASSSRTGGDSPLHF. The CDR3 DNA reads as TGTGCCAGCAGCTCCCGGACAGGGGGGGATTCACCCCTCCACTTT.

There are a few counts of this clone. This chain links TRBV14 with TRBJ1-4; a possible D gene is TRBD1 (5 bases). The length of the CDR3 is 13 residues. V was trimmed by 4 bases and J by 8 bases, leaving 11 bases between them. Germline CDR1 SGHDN, CDR2 FVKESK. The DNA for the CDR3 is TGTGCCAGCAGCCCCGGGACTATGGAAAAACTGTTTTTT. The encoded protein is CASSPGTMEKLFF.

The J gene is TRBJ2-5, the V gene TRBV2; 13 nucleotides align to TRBD2. Per germline, CDR1 SNHLY and CDR2 FYNNEI. The ends lost 5 bases at V and 3 bases at J; junction bases unmatched: 6. This CDR3 has 16 amino acids. The DNA of the CDR3 is TGTGCCAGCAGTAAAGGGACTAGCGGGAATAAAGAGACCCAGTACTTC. It yields the protein CASSKGTSGNKETQYF.

The V gene is TRBV25-1, the J gene TRBJ1-5, with no clear D. The V gene lost 6 bases and the J gene lost 3 bases, with 15 bases spanning the gap. This CDR3 comprises 15 residues. Per germline, CDR1 MGHDK and CDR2 SYGVNS. The CDR3 loop reads CASSGGSGPNQPQHF. The CDR3 region has the DNA TGTGCCAGCAGCGGAGGGTCAGGTCCCAATCAGCCCCAGCATTTT.

This clone occurred once. The rearrangement uses TRBV3-1 (or the pseudogene TRBV3-2) and TRBJ1-2, with 9 bases matching TRBD1. The CDR3 spans 15 residues. Trimming took 7 bases from V and 2 from J; bases not matched to a gene: 8. Germline CDR1 and CDR2: LGHDT and YNNKEL (reference sequence). CDR3 nucleotides: TGTGCCAGCAACCCAGGTGGGACAGGGAACTATGGCTACACCTTC. Its protein is CASNPGGTGNYGYTF.

The chain employs TRBV18 and TRBJ2-7, with 7 bases fitting TRBD1. From germline, CDR1 is KGHSH and CDR2 LQKENI. The CDR3 extends over 16 amino acids. Losses at the gene ends were 2 bases for V and 4 bases for J; bases not matched to a gene: 11. CDR3 in amino acids: CASSPTSGTVLYEQYF. In nucleotides, the CDR3 is TGTGCCAGCTCACCAACGTCCGGGACAGTACTTTACGAGCAGTACTTC.

The chain uses TRBV6-6 and TRBJ2-3; TRBD2 might be the D (6 bases). The CDR3 covers 14 residues. The V gene lost 5 bases and the J gene lost 1 base, with 10 bases spanning the gap. In germline, CDR1 is MNHNY, CDR2 SVGAGI (reference sequence). CDR3 residues: CASSRPGGTDTQYF. The CDR3 DNA is TGTGCCAGCAGTCGGCCGGGGGGCACAGATACGCAGTATTTT.

V and J are TRBV19 and TRBJ2-1; TRBD1 is a possible D gene (5 bases). Per germline, CDR1 LNHDA and CDR2 SQIVND (reference sequence). Trimming stripped 6 bases from V and 2 bases from J, with 11 bases between. This CDR3 contains 14 residues. The CDR3 is CASRSSGTYNEQFF. CDR3 nucleotides: TGTGCCAGTAGATCTTCAGGGACCTACAATGAGCAGTTCTTC.

The J gene is TRBJ2-5, the V gene TRBV5-4; D ambiguous. Germline-derived CDR1 and CDR2 are SGHNT and YYREEE (reference sequence). The CDR3 contains 14 residues. Trimming stripped 5 bases from V and 1 base from J, with 12 bases between. The DNA for the CDR3 is TGTGCCAGCAGTTTTACCGGAGCCCAAGAGACCCAGTACTTC. Translation gives CASSFTGAQETQYF.

The CDR3, as DNA: TGTGCCAGCAGCTTGGGGAGACTAGTCCCCGCCGATACGCAGTATTTT. As protein: CASSLGRLVPADTQYF. The chain links TRBV5-6 to TRBJ2-3; TRBD2 is a possible D gene (6 bases). Trimming removed 0 bases at V and 6 bases at J, with 17 bases between. The V gene's germline CDR1 is SGHDT and CDR2 YYEEEE. The CDR3 runs 16 residues.

CDR3 coding DNA: TGTGCCTGGGAGACAGGGAGCTTTTCACCCCTCCACTTT. Amino acids: CAWETGSFSPLHF. This chain uses TRBV30 with TRBJ1-6; TRBD1 agrees at 7 bases. Germline V gene sequence: CDR1 GTSNPN, CDR2 SVGIG (reference sequence). J was trimmed by 9 bases and V by 5 bases; bases with no gene match: 7. This CDR3 is 13 amino acids long. Supplemented by reference TRBV30 and TRBJ1-6, the full variable domain reads SQTIHQWPATLVQPVGSPLSLECTVEGTSNPNLYWYRQAAGRGLQLLFYSVGIGQISSEVPQNLSASRPQDRQFILSSKKLLLSDSGFYLCAWETGSFSPLHFGNGTRLTVT.

V is TRBV28 and J is TRBJ1-5; D is uncertain. The germline gives CDR1 MDHEN, CDR2 SYDVKM. V lost 9 bases, J lost 5 bases, and 14 bases lay in between. The CDR3 sequence is 13 residues long. The CDR3 bases are TGTGCCAGTAAGAGATCGGCGGATCAGCCCCAGCATTTT. Its translation is CASKRSADQPQHF.

V usage is TRBV27 and J usage is TRBJ1-2; possible D gene TRBD1, 5 bases. V was clipped by 5 bases and J by 0 bases, with 10 bases between them. This CDR3 is built from 14 residues. Germline V gives CDR1 MNHEY, CDR2 SMNVEV (reference sequence). The CDR3 is CASSARGSNYGYTF. The CDR3 DNA sequence: TGTGCCAGCAGTGCCCGGGGGTCTAACTATGGCTACACCTTC.

The chain employs TRBV7-2 and TRBJ2-3; TRBD2 aligns across 14 bases. The length of the CDR3 is 15 residues. The germline V gene encodes CDR1 SGHTA and CDR2 FQGNSA. V lost 5 bases and J lost 4; bases outside the gene matches: 2. CDR3 amino acids: CASSVTSGRADTQYF. In DNA, the CDR3 is TGTGCCAGCAGCGTGACTAGCGGGAGGGCAGATACGCAGTATTTT.

This clone was detected a few times. This chain links TRBV12-3 or TRBV12-4 with TRBJ1-6; D gene uncertain. V lost 5 bases to trimming and J lost 7 bases, with 9 bases between them. This CDR3 spans 13 amino acids. The CDR3 DNA reads TGTGCCAGCAGTGGAGGGTTGAATTCACCCCTCCACTTT. Translation: CASSGGLNSPLHF.

This chain links TRBV7-3 with TRBJ2-3, with D perhaps TRBD2 (6 bases). CDR1 and CDR2 from the germline V gene are SGHTA and FQGTGA. Deletions cut 5 bases from V and 5 bases from J, with 17 bases between. The CDR3 has 15 amino acids. The CDR3, as DNA: TGTGCCAGCAGCGCGATAATGGGGGGTGGAGATACGCAGTATTTT. Translation gives CASSAIMGGGDTQYF.

This chain links TRBV19 with TRBJ2-7; 7 bases agree with TRBD1. Trimming took 5 bases from V and 2 from J; bases not matched to a gene: 9. This CDR3 comprises 15 residues. CDR1 and CDR2 from the germline V gene are LNHDA and SQIVND (reference sequence). Here the CDR3 reads CASSAEGAPTYEQYF. CDR3 bases: TGTGCCAGTAGTGCCGAGGGGGCGCCCACCTACGAGCAGTACTTC.